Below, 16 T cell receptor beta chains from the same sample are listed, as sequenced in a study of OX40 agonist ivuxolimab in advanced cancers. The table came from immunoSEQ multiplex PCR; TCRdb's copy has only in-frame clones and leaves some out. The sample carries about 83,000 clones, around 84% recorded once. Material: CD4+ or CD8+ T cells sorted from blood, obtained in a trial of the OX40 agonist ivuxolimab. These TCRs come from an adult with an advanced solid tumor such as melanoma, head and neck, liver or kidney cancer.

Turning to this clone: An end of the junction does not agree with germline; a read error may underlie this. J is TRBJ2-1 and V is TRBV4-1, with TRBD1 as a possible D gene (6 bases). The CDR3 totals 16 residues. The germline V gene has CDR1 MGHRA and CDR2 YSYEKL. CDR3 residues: CASSKDPGTINNEQFF. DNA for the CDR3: TGCGCCAGCAGCAAAGATCCCGGGACAATTAACAATGAGCAGTTCTTC.

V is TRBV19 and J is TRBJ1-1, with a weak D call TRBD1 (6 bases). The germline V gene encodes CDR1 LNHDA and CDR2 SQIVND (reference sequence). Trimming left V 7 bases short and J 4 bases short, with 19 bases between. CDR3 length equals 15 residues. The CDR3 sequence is CASTPLRGRRTEAFF. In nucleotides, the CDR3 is TGTGCCAGTACACCCCTCCGGGGGCGGCGCACTGAAGCTTTCTTT.

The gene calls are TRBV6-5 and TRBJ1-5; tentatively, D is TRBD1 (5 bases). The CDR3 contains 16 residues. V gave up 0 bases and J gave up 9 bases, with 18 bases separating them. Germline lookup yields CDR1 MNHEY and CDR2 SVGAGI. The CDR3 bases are TGTGCCAGCAGTTACTCGAGGGGCGGGGTCGTTGGGCCCCAGCATTTT. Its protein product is CASSYSRGGVVGPQHF.

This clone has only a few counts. The CDR3 DNA reads TGCAGCGTGACAGGAGTTGGAGCTTTCTTT. This sequence encodes CSVTGVGAFF. V and J are TRBV29-1 and TRBJ1-1; TRBD1 might be the D (6 bases). The V and J ends lost 6 bases and 10 bases respectively, with 12 bases between them. The CDR3 is 10 amino acids. Germline CDR1 SQVTM, CDR2 ANQGSEA.

The CDR3 DNA sequence: TGTGCCAGCAGCCCTCAACCCAACACTGAAGCTTTCTTT. Translation gives CASSPQPNTEAFF. V gene TRBV7-3 combines with J gene TRBJ1-1; D is uncertain. The CDR3 has 13 residues. Trimming took 5 bases from V and 2 from J, leaving 9 bases between them. CDR1 SGHTA and CDR2 FQGTGA come from the germline V gene.

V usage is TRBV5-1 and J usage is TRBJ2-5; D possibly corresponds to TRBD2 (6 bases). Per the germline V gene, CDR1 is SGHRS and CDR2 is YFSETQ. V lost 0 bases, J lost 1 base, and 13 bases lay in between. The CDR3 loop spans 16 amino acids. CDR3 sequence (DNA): TGCGCCAGCAGCTTGGATGGCGGGGACCGCCAAGAGACCCAGTACTTC. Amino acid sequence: CASSLDGGDRQETQYF.

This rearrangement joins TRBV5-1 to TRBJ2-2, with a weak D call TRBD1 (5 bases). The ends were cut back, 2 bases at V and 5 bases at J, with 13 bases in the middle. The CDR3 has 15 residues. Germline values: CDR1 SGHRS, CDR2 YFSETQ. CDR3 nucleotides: TGCGCCAGCAGCTTCGGAGACAGCTCTACCGGGGAGCTGTTTTTT. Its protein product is CASSFGDSSTGELFF.

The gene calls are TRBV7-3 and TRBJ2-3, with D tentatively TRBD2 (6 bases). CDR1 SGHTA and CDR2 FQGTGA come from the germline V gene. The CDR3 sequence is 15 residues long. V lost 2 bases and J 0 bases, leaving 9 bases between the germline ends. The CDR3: CASSLWGTSTDTQYF. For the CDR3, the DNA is TGTGCCAGCAGCTTATGGGGGACTAGCACAGATACGCAGTATTTT.

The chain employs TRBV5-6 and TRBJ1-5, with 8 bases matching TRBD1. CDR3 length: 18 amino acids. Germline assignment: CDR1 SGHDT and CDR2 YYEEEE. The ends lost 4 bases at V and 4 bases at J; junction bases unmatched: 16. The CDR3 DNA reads TGTGCCAGCAGCCAGCGGACAGGGAGAGGGATAAGTAATCAGCCCCAGCATTTT. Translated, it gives CASSQRTGRGISNQPQHF. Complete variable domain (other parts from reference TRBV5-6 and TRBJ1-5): DAGVTQSPTHLIKTRGQQVTLRCSPKSGHDTVSWYQQALGQGPQFIFQYYEEEERQRGNFPDRFSGHQFPNYSSELNVNALLLGDSALYLCASSQRTGRGISNQPQHFGDGTRLSIL.

The CDR3 reads CASSLEANREQFF. Written as DNA, the CDR3 is TGCGCCAGCAGCTTGGAGGCCAACAGGGAGCAGTTCTTC. The chain couples TRBV5-1 to TRBJ2-1, with D perhaps TRBD1 (5 bases). Germline CDR1 and CDR2: SGHRS and YFSETQ. The CDR3 loop spans 13 amino acids. Trimming took 0 bases from V and 10 from J, leaving 11 bases between them.

This chain's CDR3 is CASSEPGLGEKLFF. CDR3 sequence (DNA): TGCGCCAGCAGCGAACCAGGGTTAGGAGAAAAACTGTTTTTT. The chain is built from TRBV5-1 and TRBJ1-4; possibly TRBD1 for D (5 bases). This CDR3 is 14 amino acids long. Trimming removed 4 bases from V and 8 bases from J, with 15 bases in between. The V gene's germline CDR1 is SGHRS and CDR2 YFSETQ. The whole variable domain, remainder taken from reference TRBV5-1 and TRBJ1-4, is KAGVTQTPRYLIKTRGQQVTLSCSPISGHRSVSWYQQTPGQGLQFLFEYFSETQRNKGNFPGRFSGRQFSNSRSEMNVSTLELGDSALYLCASSEPGLGEKLFFGSGTQLSVL.

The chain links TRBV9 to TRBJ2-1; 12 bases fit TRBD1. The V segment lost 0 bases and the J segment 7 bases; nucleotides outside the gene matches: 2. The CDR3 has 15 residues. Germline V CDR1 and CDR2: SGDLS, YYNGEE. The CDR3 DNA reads TGTGCCAGCAGCGTAGAGGGACAGGGGGCTAATGAGCAGTTCTTC. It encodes CASSVEGQGANEQFF.

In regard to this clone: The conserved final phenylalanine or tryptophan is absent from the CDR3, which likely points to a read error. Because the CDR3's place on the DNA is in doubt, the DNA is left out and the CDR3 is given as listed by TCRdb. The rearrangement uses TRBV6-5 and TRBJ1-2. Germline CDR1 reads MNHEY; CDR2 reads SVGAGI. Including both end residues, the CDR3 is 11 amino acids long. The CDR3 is CASSELLDHSL.

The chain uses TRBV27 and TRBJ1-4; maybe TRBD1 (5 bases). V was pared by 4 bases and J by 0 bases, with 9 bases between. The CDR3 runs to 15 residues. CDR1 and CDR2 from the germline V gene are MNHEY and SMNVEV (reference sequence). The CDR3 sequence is CASSSSGATNEKLFF. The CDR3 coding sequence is TGTGCCAGCAGTTCCTCGGGGGCAACTAATGAAAAACTGTTTTTT. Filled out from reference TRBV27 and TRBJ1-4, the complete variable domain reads EAQVTQNPRYLITVTGKKLTVTCSQNMNHEYMSWYRQDPGLGLRQIYYSMNVEVTDKGDVPEGYKVSRKEKRNFPLILESPSPNQTSLYFCASSSSGATNEKLFFGSGTQLSVL.

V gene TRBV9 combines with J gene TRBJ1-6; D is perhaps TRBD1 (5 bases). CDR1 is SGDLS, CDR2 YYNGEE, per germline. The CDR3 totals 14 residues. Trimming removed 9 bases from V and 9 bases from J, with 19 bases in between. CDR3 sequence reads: CATARQERGSPLHF. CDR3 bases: TGTGCCACTGCACGCCAGGAAAGGGGTTCACCCCTCCACTTT.

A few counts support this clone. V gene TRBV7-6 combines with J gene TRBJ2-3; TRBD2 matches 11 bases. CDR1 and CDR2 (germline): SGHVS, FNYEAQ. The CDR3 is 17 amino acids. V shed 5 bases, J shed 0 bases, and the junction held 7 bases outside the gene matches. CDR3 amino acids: CASSLGTSGASTDTQYF. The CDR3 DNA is TGTGCCAGCAGCCTCGGGACTAGCGGCGCTAGCACAGATACGCAGTATTTT.